Listed below are T cell receptor beta chains from one sample, sequenced in a study of Graves' ophthalmopathy and Graves' hyperthyroidism. Each CDR3 protein is one row after TCRdb ran MiXCR on the multiplex PCR reads. The table lists hundreds of thousands of distinct CDR3 sequences, around 21% of them singletons, with around 3.2% in the top ten. Sequences were obtained from peripheral blood. The source is a woman between 18 and 30 years old with stable Graves' hyperthyroidism. The CDR3 runs from the conserved cysteine through the conserved F or W. Fields, in order: J gene, D gene, V gene, CDR3 protein. The D gene is left open where the match is weak.

>TRBJ1-1|.|TRBV20-1
CSARGQPLVVQNTEAFF
>TRBJ2-2|.|TRBV28
CASSLLSGANTGELFF
>TRBJ2-5|.|TRBV20-1
CSARALREGEETQYF
>TRBJ1-3|TRBD1|TRBV20-1
CSARTGTGGNTIYF
>TRBJ2-5|TRBD2|TRBV20-1
CSAGRVETQYF
>TRBJ2-5|.|TRBV6-2/TRBV6-3
CATLGPPQETQYF
>TRBJ2-7|TRBD1|TRBV7-2
CASSLQGASPYEQYF
>TRBJ1-1|.|TRBV2
CASSRSEAFF
>TRBJ1-2|TRBD1|TRBV6-2/TRBV6-3
CASTQGGRGYTF
>TRBJ2-5|.|TRBV5-4
CASSHAGTQETQYF
>TRBJ1-5|.|TRBV19
CASSIDPGKSNQPQHF
>TRBJ1-1|.|TRBV5-1
CASSSLAGGEKNTEAFF
>TRBJ2-2|.|TRBV4-1
CASSQVGVGELFF
>TRBJ2-7|TRBD2|TRBV20-1
CSAFSGSWYEQYF
>TRBJ1-2|.|TRBV19
CASSNTGSNYGYTF
>TRBJ1-1|.|TRBV6-1
CASATNPRRGLTEAFF
>TRBJ1-5|.|TRBV11-3
CARYRTVNQPQHF
>TRBJ2-7|TRBD1|TRBV28
CASSFRQGPYEQYF
>TRBJ2-7|.|TRBV30
CAWSPQGGGYEQYF
>TRBJ1-6|.|TRBV12-3/TRBV12-4
CASRGRAYSPLHF
>TRBJ2-2|TRBD1|TRBV10-1
CASSEGQGHTGELFF
>TRBJ1-2|.|TRBV13
CASSLEEASNYGYTF
>TRBJ2-7|.|TRBV20-1
CSATDYEGPYEQYF
>TRBJ1-1|.|TRBV19
CASRFSGNTEAFF
>TRBJ2-7|TRBD2|TRBV20-1
CSAVPGLAGGYEQYF
>TRBJ2-5|.|TRBV25-1
CASRAPIGETQYF
>TRBJ1-1|.|TRBV29-1
CSVEELQAISTEAFF
>TRBJ1-5|TRBD1|TRBV19
CASSSTGPRNQPQHF
>TRBJ2-5|.|TRBV5-4
CASSPSDQETQYF
>TRBJ2-3|TRBD2|TRBV7-2
CASSLVRLAVTDTQYF
>TRBJ1-6|TRBD1|TRBV19
CASRQGASNSPLHF
>TRBJ1-3|.|TRBV11-2
CASSLTAAISGNTIYF
>TRBJ1-5|TRBD1|TRBV30
CAWNDRGLRQPQHF
>TRBJ1-6|.|TRBV28
CASRPGSSYNSPLHF
>TRBJ2-5|.|TRBV6-1
CASSELGVFETQYF
>TRBJ1-1|.|TRBV27
CASSLRGSFRNTEAFF
>TRBJ1-2|.|TRBV6-1
CASSEEAGRDYGYTF
>TRBJ2-5|.|TRBV11-3
CASSLGPLRLGYRPRETQYF
>TRBJ2-7|.|TRBV4-1
CASSQGTREKTYEQYF
>TRBJ1-1|.|TRBV13
CASSLGRRGTEAFF
>TRBJ2-7|TRBD1|TRBV27
CASSSTRTGVYEQYF
>TRBJ1-3|.|TRBV10-3
CAISGDIAGNTIYF
>TRBJ1-5|.|TRBV28
CASSLKIGVGTVVGQPQHF
>TRBJ2-7|TRBD2|TRBV2
CASGGLAGGEQYF
>TRBJ2-2|TRBD2|TRBV6-1
CASRRTSGTPGELFF
>TRBJ2-2|.|TRBV28
CASSFTPGVGTGELFF
>TRBJ2-7|TRBD2|TRBV28
CASSLYSSGGASYEQYF
>TRBJ2-7|TRBD1|TRBV20-1
CSASPGQGREQYF
>TRBJ2-7|.|TRBV7-9
CASSLIGEQYF
>TRBJ2-1|.|TRBV6-2/TRBV6-3
CASSYSPSGLTYSYNEQFF
>TRBJ1-2|TRBD1|TRBV20-1
CSALQGVSYGYTF
>TRBJ1-5|.|TRBV15
CATSRAAGRDQPQHF
>TRBJ1-6|.|TRBV6-5
CASSYINRRSYNSPLHF
>TRBJ2-7|.|TRBV9
CASSVGDISYEQYF
>TRBJ2-2|TRBD2|TRBV20-1
CSARPGTSGSRELFF
>TRBJ1-3|.|TRBV5-4
CASSWTPRSASGNTIYF
>TRBJ2-5|TRBD2|TRBV12-3/TRBV12-4
CASSLAGGLAETQYF